The 9 T cell receptor beta chains below all came from one sample that was sequenced in a study of T cell changes during pregnancy in multiple sclerosis. Clones were sequenced by immunoSEQ multiplex PCR, and TCRdb holds only the in-frame ones, with some missing. The repertoire includes 85,000 to 120,000 clones, about 90% of them detected once, and about 1.5% sits in the top ten. The specimen was peripheral blood, collected before pregnancy. The receptor source for this set is a female donor with multiple sclerosis, enrolled in a pregnancy study.

This clone was seen more than once but under ten times. The rearrangement links TRBV7-9 to TRBJ2-7; 7 bases line up with TRBD2. With 2 bases clipped from V and 6 bases from J, the junction kept 1 base outside the gene matches. The CDR3 is made up of 12 amino acids. Per germline, CDR1 SEHNR and CDR2 FQNEAQ (reference sequence). CDR3 residues: CASSLWEGEQYF. Written as DNA, the CDR3 is TGTGCCAGCAGCTTATGGGAGGGCGAGCAGTACTTC.

The chain has TRBV11-2 and TRBJ1-1; 7 nucleotides align to TRBD1. Germline values: CDR1 SGHAT, CDR2 FQNNGV. The V segment lost 4 bases and the J segment 0 bases; nucleotides outside the gene matches: 14. This CDR3 comprises 18 residues. The CDR3 reads CASSSDRDRGLVNTEAFF. Here the CDR3 DNA reads TGTGCCAGCAGCTCCGACAGGGATCGTGGTTTGGTGAACACTGAAGCTTTCTTT. Drawing the rest from reference TRBV11-2 and TRBJ1-1, the complete variable domain is EAGVAQSPRYKIIEKRQSVAFWCNPISGHATLYWYQQILGQGPKLLIQFQNNGVVDDSQLPKDRFSAERLKGVDSTLKIQPAKLEDSAVYLCASSSDRDRGLVNTEAFFGQGTRLTVV.

The V and J genes are TRBV19 and TRBJ1-6, with TRBD1 as a possible D gene (5 bases). Trimming took 0 bases from V and 7 from J, leaving 7 bases between them. This CDR3 has 14 amino acids. Germline CDR1 is LNHDA and CDR2 is SQIVND (reference sequence). The CDR3 spells CASSIEGVNSPLHF. The CDR3, as DNA: TGTGCCAGTAGTATAGAAGGGGTAAATTCACCCCTCCACTTT.

J is TRBJ2-7 and V is TRBV7-2; the match to TRBD2 covers 7 bases. V shed 2 bases and J 9 bases; nucleotides not matched to a gene: 7. CDR3 length: 13 amino acids. Per germline, CDR1 SGHTA and CDR2 FQGNSA. The CDR3 sequence is CASSLTAGEGQYF. In nucleotides, the CDR3 is TGTGCCAGCAGCTTAACGGCGGGGGAGGGGCAGTACTTC.

V is TRBV27 and J is TRBJ1-5, with D possibly being TRBD1 (5 bases). The CDR3 has 14 residues. Germline V CDR1 and CDR2: MNHEY, SMNVEV (reference sequence). Trimming left V 8 bases short and J 2 bases short, with 13 bases between. CDR3 in DNA: TGTGCCAGCCGGATGGGGGGACGCAATCAGCCCCAGCATTTT. This encodes CASRMGGRNQPQHF.

The chain employs TRBV11-1 and TRBJ1-1, with D hard to call. The V gene's germline CDR1 is SGHAT and CDR2 FQDESV (reference sequence). The V gene lost 3 bases and the J gene lost 2 bases, with 4 bases spanning the gap. The CDR3 loop spans 12 amino acids. In DNA, the CDR3 is TGTGCCAGCAGCTTCTTTAACACTGAAGCTTTCTTT. This gives the protein CASSFFNTEAFF.

The chain couples TRBV18 to TRBJ2-1; unclear D gene. Germline CDR1 is KGHSH and CDR2 is LQKENI. The CDR3 extends over 12 amino acids. V lost 3 bases and J lost 5, with 5 bases in between. CDR3 coding DNA: TGTGCCAGCTCACCCGTAGACAATGAGCAGTTCTTC. It specifies CASSPVDNEQFF.

This clone was observed a single time. V is TRBV18 and J is TRBJ2-5; TRBD1 is a possible D gene (5 bases). This CDR3 is built from 15 residues. Between the trimmed V and J ends, which lost 2 bases and 3 bases, there was a span of 13 bases. Per the germline V gene, CDR1 is KGHSH and CDR2 is LQKENI. In DNA form, the CDR3 reads TGTGCCAGCTCACCAGGGGCCCTAAATAAAGAGACCCAGTACTTC. The encoded protein is CASSPGALNKETQYF. The full variable domain, its missing parts supplied by reference TRBV18 and TRBJ2-5, is NAGVMQNPRHLVRRRGQEARLRCSPMKGHSHVYWYRQLPEEGLKFMVYLQKENIIDESGMPKERFSAEFPKEGPSILRIQQVVRGDSAAYFCASSPGALNKETQYFGPGTRLLVL.

The rearrangement links TRBV20-1 to TRBJ2-5; D gene unclear. This CDR3 has 10 residues. Trimming took 3 bases from V and 5 from J, leaving 4 bases between them. Germline assignment: CDR1 DFQATT and CDR2 SNEGSKA (reference sequence). The CDR3 DNA is TGCAGTGCTAGTCTTGAGACCCAGTACTTC. Its protein product is CSASLETQYF.